Following are 16 T cell receptor beta chains from one sample sequenced in a study of blood T cell repertoires in COVID-19. Repertoires were generated with immunoSEQ multiplex PCR, while TCRdb's copy carries only in-frame clones and drops some. This sample has around 63,000 clones, with about 73% found just once. The sample taken for sequencing was peripheral blood. Receptors originate from a woman aged 50 to 65 with active or convalescent COVID-19.

The rearrangement links TRBV2 to TRBJ2-2; tentative D call: TRBD1 (5 bases). The CDR3 contains 14 residues. The V end lost 2 bases, the J end lost 3 bases, and 7 bases lay between the germline ends. In germline, CDR1 is SNHLY, CDR2 FYNNEI. CDR3 in amino acids: CASSERGYTGELFF. As DNA, the CDR3 is TGTGCCAGCAGTGAAAGGGGTTACACCGGGGAGCTGTTTTTT.

The J gene is TRBJ1-2, the V gene TRBV2, with D unclear. V lost 6 bases to trimming and J lost 4 bases, with 6 bases between them. Germline CDR1 SNHLY, CDR2 FYNNEI. The CDR3 extends over 11 amino acids. This CDR3 reads CASRNSYGYTF. The CDR3 nucleotides read TGTGCCAGCAGGAACAGCTATGGCTACACCTTC.

This clone was found once. The chain joins TRBV10-3 to TRBJ2-1; the match to TRBD1 covers 12 bases. Per germline, CDR1 ENHRY and CDR2 SYGVKD. With 4 bases clipped from V and 7 bases from J, the junction kept 8 bases outside the gene matches. The CDR3 runs 16 residues. In nucleotides, the CDR3 is TGTGCCATCAGTGCCACCGGGACAGGGGGCTGGAATGAGCAGTTCTTC. Translating it yields CAISATGTGGWNEQFF.

This rearrangement joins TRBV5-5 to TRBJ2-7, with 7 bases that match TRBD1. This CDR3 is 14 amino acids long. Germline CDR1 reads SGHKS; CDR2 reads YYEKEE (reference sequence). Losses at the gene ends were 4 bases for V and 1 base for J; bases not matched to a gene: 5. DNA for the CDR3: TGTGCCAGCAGCACAGGACAGGCTTCCTACGAGCAGTACTTC. Protein sequence: CASSTGQASYEQYF. Combining the CDR3 with reference TRBV5-5 and TRBJ2-7 gives the whole variable domain DAGVTQSPTHLIKTRGQQVTLRCSPISGHKSVSWYQQVLGQGPQFIFQYYEKEERGRGNFPDRFSARQFPNYSSELNVNALLLGDSALYLCASSTGQASYEQYFGPGTRLTVT.

V usage is TRBV12-3 or TRBV12-4 and J usage is TRBJ2-3; possible D gene TRBD2, 5 bases. Trimming left V 6 bases short and J 7 bases short, with 11 bases between. The CDR3 extends over 12 amino acids. CDR3 in amino acids: CASRRAPNTQYF. DNA for the CDR3: TGTGCCAGCAGGCGGGCGCCCAATACGCAGTATTTT.

The chain carries TRBV27 and TRBJ2-1; 7 bases align to TRBD1. CDR3 length: 14 amino acids. Germline lookup yields CDR1 MNHEY and CDR2 SMNVEV (reference sequence). V lost 5 bases and J lost 4; bases outside the gene matches: 5. The CDR3 bases are TGTGCCAGCAGTCCCCGGACAGGTTACAATGAGCAGTTCTTC. Translation: CASSPRTGYNEQFF.

V usage is TRBV7-9 and J usage is TRBJ2-3, with a weak D call TRBD2 (6 bases). Germline V gene data show CDR1 as SEHNR and CDR2 as FQNEAQ (reference sequence). This CDR3 is built from 14 residues. Deletions cut 6 bases from V and 8 bases from J, with 18 bases between. The CDR3 is CASSIPYEEGTQYF. The CDR3 bases are TGTGCCAGCAGTATCCCGTATGAGGAGGGTACGCAGTATTTT. The entire variable domain, with the rest obtained from reference TRBV7-9 and TRBJ2-3, is as follows: DTGVSQNPRHKITKRGQNVTFRCDPISEHNRLYWYRQTLGQGPEFLTYFQNEAQLEKSRLLSDRFSAERPKGSFSTLEIQRTEQGDSAMYLCASSIPYEEGTQYFGPGTRLTVL.

The chain has TRBV19 and TRBJ1-1; 8 bases align to TRBD1. The V gene's germline CDR1 is LNHDA and CDR2 SQIVND (reference sequence). CDR3 size: 14 residues. V shed 6 bases and J 6 bases; nucleotides not matched to a gene: 9. CDR3 protein: CASRKDRAGPEAFF. The DNA of the CDR3 is TGTGCCAGTAGGAAGGACAGGGCTGGTCCTGAAGCTTTCTTT.

By share of the sample, this clone is medium-sized. The chain employs TRBV2 and TRBJ1-2, with 8 bases lining up with TRBD1. V was clipped by 9 bases and J by 6 bases; unmatched bases: 9. The CDR3 covers 13 residues. CDR1 is SNHLY and CDR2 is FYNNEI in the germline V gene. The CDR3 region is CASQTGVSDGYTF. Here the CDR3 DNA reads TGTGCCAGTCAGACAGGGGTGTCGGATGGCTACACCTTC.

The chain uses TRBV7-2 and TRBJ2-7, with a weak D call TRBD2 (7 bases). The CDR3 length is 14 residues. V was trimmed by 5 bases and J by 5 bases, leaving 16 bases between them. Looked up from germline, CDR1 is SGHTA and CDR2 is FQGNSA. The CDR3: CASSQIGGADEQYF. The CDR3 bases are TGTGCCAGCAGCCAAATAGGGGGGGCAGACGAGCAGTACTTC.

The chain is built from TRBV29-1 and TRBJ1-2; D is unclear. Germline CDR1 is SQVTM and CDR2 is ANQGSEA. The CDR3 totals 11 residues. The V gene lost 7 bases and the J gene lost 1 base, with 7 bases spanning the gap. The CDR3 protein is CSGTDNYGYTF. The DNA of the CDR3 is TGCAGCGGGACTGATAACTATGGCTACACCTTC.

The V and J genes are TRBV12-3 or TRBV12-4 and TRBJ1-2; D not resolved. Trimming left V 5 bases short and J 7 bases short, with 11 bases between. This CDR3 has 12 residues. CDR3 DNA sequence: TGTGCCAGCAGTATGCCCCCAGGTGGCTACACCTTC. This encodes CASSMPPGGYTF.

V usage is TRBV6-4 and J usage is TRBJ2-7, with 7 nucleotides matching TRBD1. V shed 2 bases and J 2 bases; nucleotides not matched to a gene: 3. The CDR3 has 14 residues. Germline CDR1 reads MRHNA; CDR2 reads SNTAGT. Here the CDR3 reads CASSDLGTAYEQYF. The CDR3 DNA is TGTGCCAGCAGTGACCTAGGGACAGCCTACGAGCAGTACTTC.

V is TRBV12-3 or TRBV12-4 and J is TRBJ2-7, with D possibly matching TRBD2 (6 bases). V was clipped by 1 base and J by 3 bases, with 7 bases between them. This CDR3 has 13 amino acids. The CDR3 coding sequence is TGTGCCAGCAGTTTAGTGGAGGGCTACGAGCAGTACTTC. Its protein product is CASSLVEGYEQYF.

The chain is built from TRBV2 and TRBJ1-3, with 11 bases lining up with TRBD1. Trimming cost V 6 bases and J 5 bases; bases outside gene matches: 3. The CDR3 spans 14 residues. Germline V gene lookup returns CDR1 SNHLY and CDR2 FYNNEI. For the CDR3, the DNA is TGTGCCAGCAGGGGACAGGGGGAAAGAAACACCATATATTTT. Protein sequence: CASRGQGERNTIYF.

The V call is TRBV27, the J call TRBJ2-7, with TRBD2 matching 10 bases. Germline CDR1 reads MNHEY; CDR2 reads SMNVEV (reference sequence). The J segment lost 5 bases and the V segment lost 7 bases, leaving 11 bases of the junction unmatched. CDR3 size: 15 residues. The CDR3 nucleotides are TGTGCCAGCAAAACTATAGCGGGAGGAACCCACGAGCAGTACTTC. Amino acid sequence: CASKTIAGGTHEQYF.